Listed below are T cell receptor beta chains from one sample, sequenced in a study of T cell responses to AZD1222 COVID-19 vaccine. Sequenced by immunoSEQ multiplex PCR; TCRdb stores in-frame clones only, minus some. The table has tens of thousands of clones, roughly 89% seen once. Sample: peripheral blood, taken 28 days after the second AZD1222 dose. Every receptor here comes from an adult who received the AZD1222 COVID-19 vaccine. CDR3s include the opening cysteine and the closing phenylalanine or tryptophan. A D gene is named only where the DNA matches it firmly. Rows give clone size only sometimes, using once, few, many, or a class for an expanded clone.

j_gene: TRBJ2-7
v_gene: TRBV27
len: 15
d_gene: .
abundance: .
CDR3nt: TGTGCCACCCAGACCTCTGACAGACTCCCATACGAGCAGTACTTC
CDR3aa: CATQTSDRLPYEQYF

j_gene: TRBJ1-6
v_gene: TRBV30
len: 18
d_gene: TRBD1
abundance: once
CDR3nt: TGTGCCTGGAGTGGCCTAGGGACAGGGAGAACCTATAATTCACCCCTCCACTTT
CDR3aa: CAWSGLGTGRTYNSPLHF

j_gene: TRBJ2-3
v_gene: TRBV9
len: 18
d_gene: TRBD1
abundance: .
CDR3nt: TGTGCCAGCAGCGTAGATAAGTCAGGGGGTTTTCCCGCAGATACGCAGTATTTT
CDR3aa: CASSVDKSGGFPADTQYF

j_gene: TRBJ2-7
v_gene: TRBV3-1/TRBV3-2
len: 15
d_gene: TRBD1
abundance: .
CDR3nt: TGTGCCAGCAGTCACCCCGGGACAGGGGGTAACGAGCAGTACTTC
CDR3aa: CASSHPGTGGNEQYF

j_gene: TRBJ2-5
v_gene: TRBV6-1
len: 16
d_gene: TRBD2
abundance: .
CDR3nt: TGTGCCAGCAGTGATTTAGGCGGGGGATGGGTGAAGACCCAGTACTTC
CDR3aa: CASSDLGGGWVKTQYF

j_gene: TRBJ1-3
v_gene: TRBV4-3
len: 15
d_gene: .
abundance: .
CDR3nt: TGCGCCAGCAGCCAAGATCTGTACTCTGGAAACACCATATATTTT
CDR3aa: CASSQDLYSGNTIYF

j_gene: TRBJ2-2
v_gene: TRBV24-1
len: 14
d_gene: .
abundance: .
CDR3nt: TGTGCCACCAGTGATAACCCTACCACCGGGGAGCTGTTTTTT
CDR3aa: CATSDNPTTGELFF

j_gene: TRBJ2-7
v_gene: TRBV11-2
len: 12
d_gene: .
abundance: .
CDR3nt: TGTGCCAGCAGCTTCGTAGGGGACGAGCAGTACTTC
CDR3aa: CASSFVGDEQYF

j_gene: TRBJ1-5
v_gene: TRBV19
len: 14
d_gene: .
abundance: .
CDR3nt: TGTGCCAGTAGTATCAGCCAGGGTAATCAGCCCCAGCATTTT
CDR3aa: CASSISQGNQPQHF

j_gene: TRBJ2-1
v_gene: TRBV7-9
len: 17
d_gene: .
abundance: .
CDR3nt: TGTGCCAGCAGCTTAGGTGAACAGGACCCTTTAATCAATGAGCAGTTCTTC
CDR3aa: CASSLGEQDPLINEQFF

j_gene: TRBJ2-7
v_gene: TRBV2
len: 10
d_gene: .
abundance: .
CDR3nt: TGTGCCAGCAGTTTTTACGAGCAGTACTTC
CDR3aa: CASSFYEQYF